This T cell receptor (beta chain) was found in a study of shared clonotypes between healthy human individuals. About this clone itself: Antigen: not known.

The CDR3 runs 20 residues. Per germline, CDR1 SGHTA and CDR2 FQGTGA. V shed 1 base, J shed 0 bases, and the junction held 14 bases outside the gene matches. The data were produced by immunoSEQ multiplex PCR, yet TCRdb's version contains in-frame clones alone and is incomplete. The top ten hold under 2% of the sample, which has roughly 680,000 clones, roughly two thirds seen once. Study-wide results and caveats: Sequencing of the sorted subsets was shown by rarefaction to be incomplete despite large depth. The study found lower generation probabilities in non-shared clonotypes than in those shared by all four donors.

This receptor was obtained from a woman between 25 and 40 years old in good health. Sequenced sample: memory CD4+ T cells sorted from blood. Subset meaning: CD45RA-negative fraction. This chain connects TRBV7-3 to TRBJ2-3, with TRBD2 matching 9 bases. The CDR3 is CASSLRGTSSTRTSTDTQYF. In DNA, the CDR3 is TGTGCCAGCAGCTTAAGGGGGACTAGCTCTACGAGAACCAGCACAGATACGCAGTATTTT.